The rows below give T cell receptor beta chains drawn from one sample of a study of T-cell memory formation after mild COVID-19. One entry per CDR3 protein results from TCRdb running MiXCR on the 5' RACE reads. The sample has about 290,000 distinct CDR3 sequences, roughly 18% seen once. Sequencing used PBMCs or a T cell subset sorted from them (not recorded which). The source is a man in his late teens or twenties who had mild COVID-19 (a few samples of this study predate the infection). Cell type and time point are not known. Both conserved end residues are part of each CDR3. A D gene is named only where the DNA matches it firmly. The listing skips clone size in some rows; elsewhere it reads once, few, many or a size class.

TGTGCCAGCAGCTCCGAAGTCGATACGCAGTATTTT	CASSSEVDTQYF	NA	TRBV12-3/TRBV12-4	TRBJ2-3	NA
TGTGCCAGCAGTTTTAGCGGAGGCTCTGGAAACACCATATATTTT	CASSFSGGSGNTIYF	NA	TRBV12-3/TRBV12-4	TRBJ1-3	NA
TGTGCCAGCAGTTACCGCCGGGGACGGAGCCAAGAGACCCAGTACTTC	CASSYRRGRSQETQYF	once	TRBV6-6	TRBJ2-5	NA
TGCAGTCCCTCCAGGGGGGGAGACACTGAAGCTTTCTTT	CSPSRGGDTEAFF	NA	TRBV20-1	TRBJ1-1	TRBD1
TGTGCCAGCAGCTCGGACAGGGGGCCAGATACGCAGTATTTT	CASSSDRGPDTQYF	few	TRBV7-9	TRBJ2-3	TRBD1
TGTGCCAGCAGCTTAGAGGCTGGGCCGATTAATAACTATGGCTACACCTTC	CASSLEAGPINNYGYTF	NA	TRBV7-8	TRBJ1-2	NA
TGCGCCAGCAGCTTGTATCTAGCACGCAATGAGCAGTTCTTC	CASSLYLARNEQFF	many	TRBV5-1	TRBJ2-1	NA
TGTGCCATCAGTGACCTATTACTAGCGGGGGACCCAGATACGCAGTATTTT	CAISDLLLAGDPDTQYF	NA	TRBV10-3	TRBJ2-3	TRBD2
TGTGCTAGTGGAAGACAGGGAGATCAGCCCCAGCATTTT	CASGRQGDQPQHF	few	TRBV12-5	TRBJ1-5	TRBD1
TGCAGTGCTCTCGGGACTACCCTCTACGAGCAGTACTTC	CSALGTTLYEQYF	NA	TRBV20-1	TRBJ2-7	TRBD2
TGTGCCAGCAGTGGATTGACAGGGTTGGATCAGCCCCAGCATTTT	CASSGLTGLDQPQHF	few	TRBV6-1	TRBJ1-5	TRBD1
TGTGCCAGCAGCCGGATCAGCACAGATACGCAGTATTTT	CASSRISTDTQYF	many	TRBV5-5	TRBJ2-3	NA
TGTGCCAGCAGCCCGGGACAGCCCTACAATGAGCAGTTCTTC	CASSPGQPYNEQFF	NA	TRBV11-2	TRBJ2-1	TRBD1
TGTGCCAGCAGAGGGCAGGGGGACACCGGGGAGCTGTTTTTT	CASRGQGDTGELFF	many	TRBV6-2/TRBV6-3	TRBJ2-2	TRBD1
TGTGCCAGCAGCGTAGGCAGGGGTCCGGACAATGAGCAGTTCTTC	CASSVGRGPDNEQFF	few	TRBV9	TRBJ2-1	NA
TGTGCCAGCAGCCAAGATCGTGGGGGAAACACTGAAGCTTTCTTT	CASSQDRGGNTEAFF	NA	TRBV4-2	TRBJ1-1	NA
TGCGCCAGCAGCCAAGCGGGAGGCGTGGATGAGCAGTTCTTC	CASSQAGGVDEQFF	NA	TRBV4-3	TRBJ2-1	TRBD2
TGCGCCAGCAGCCAGGCCCGGGGGGTCGGCTCAGATACGCAGTATTTT	CASSQARGVGSDTQYF	few	TRBV4-3	TRBJ2-3	TRBD2
TGTGCCAGCAGTTATTATGGATACAATGAGCAGTTCTTC	CASSYYGYNEQFF	few	TRBV6-2/TRBV6-3	TRBJ2-1	NA
TGTGCCAGCAGAAACACAGATACGCAGTATTTT	CASRNTDTQYF	many	TRBV12-3/TRBV12-4	TRBJ2-3	NA
TGCGCCAGCAGCCCTGGTGGGTCTAGCGGGGCCCAAGAGACCCAGTACTTC	CASSPGGSSGAQETQYF	NA	TRBV5-1	TRBJ2-5	TRBD2
TGTGCCAGCAGTCCCAACCTAGACACGAGCACAGATACGCAGTATTTT	CASSPNLDTSTDTQYF	few	TRBV12-3/TRBV12-4	TRBJ2-3	NA
TGTGCCAGCAGTTTAGCGTGGACAGGGTACAATGAGCAGTTCTTC	CASSLAWTGYNEQFF	many	TRBV12-3/TRBV12-4	TRBJ2-1	TRBD1
TGCAGTGCTAGCCAAAGGGGTGTCGGCACAGATACGCAGTATTTT	CSASQRGVGTDTQYF	few	TRBV20-1	TRBJ2-3	NA
TGTGCCAGCAGCATTCGGACCGGCGGGGGGGAGCTGTTTTTT	CASSIRTGGGELFF	many	TRBV9	TRBJ2-2	NA
TGTGCCAGCAGTTTATCATCCTACAATGAGCAGTTCTTC	CASSLSSYNEQFF	many	TRBV28	TRBJ2-1	NA
TGTGCCAGCACCTTGCGGGACAGGGCTTTTCGAGAGAAACTGTTTTTT	CASTLRDRAFREKLFF	few	TRBV12-3/TRBV12-4	TRBJ1-4	TRBD1
TGCGCCAGCAGCCCGACTGCCCCAAGGCGGGGGCCTAGCTCTGGGGCCAACGTCCTGACTTTC	CASSPTAPRRGPSSGANVLTF	few	TRBV4-1	TRBJ2-6	NA
TGTGCCAGCTCACTTGGGGGCTTCGCAGATACGCAGTATTTT	CASSLGGFADTQYF	few	TRBV18	TRBJ2-3	NA
TGTGCCAGCAGTCTCCGACAACCCAAAGAGACCCAGTACTTC	CASSLRQPKETQYF	NA	TRBV6-6	TRBJ2-5	NA
TGTGCCAGCAGTCCATCGAGGGGCGAGACCCAGTACTTC	CASSPSRGETQYF	NA	TRBV7-2	TRBJ2-5	NA
TGTGCCAGCAGCCCTAGCAGGGCCCAGGAGACCCAGTACTTC	CASSPSRAQETQYF	NA	TRBV7-2	TRBJ2-5	NA